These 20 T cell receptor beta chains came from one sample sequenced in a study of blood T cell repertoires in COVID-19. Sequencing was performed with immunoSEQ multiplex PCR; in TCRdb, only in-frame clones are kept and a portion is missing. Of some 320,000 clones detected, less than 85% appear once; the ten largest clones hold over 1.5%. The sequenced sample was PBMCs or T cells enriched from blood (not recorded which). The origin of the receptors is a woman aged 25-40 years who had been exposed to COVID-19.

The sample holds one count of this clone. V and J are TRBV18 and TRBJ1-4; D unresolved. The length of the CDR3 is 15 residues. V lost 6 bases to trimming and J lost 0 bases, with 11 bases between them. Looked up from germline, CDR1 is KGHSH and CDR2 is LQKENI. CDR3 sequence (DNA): TGTGCCAGCTCCAAGCAGGTGGCAACTAATGAAAAACTGTTTTTT. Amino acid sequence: CASSKQVATNEKLFF.

CDR3 region: CASSLDPNPGGLETQYF. The DNA for the CDR3 is TGTGCCAGCAGTTTAGATCCCAATCCGGGGGGCTTAGAGACCCAGTACTTC. The genes are TRBV28 and TRBJ2-5; possible D gene TRBD2, 7 bases. Looked up from germline, CDR1 is MDHEN and CDR2 is SYDVKM. Trimming took off 2 bases at V and 4 bases at J, with 20 bases between the two ends. The CDR3 contains 17 residues.

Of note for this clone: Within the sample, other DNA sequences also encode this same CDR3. The CDR3 DNA reads as TGTGCCAGCAGCCTGGGGGGGACCCAGTACTTC. Its protein product is CASSLGGTQYF. This chain links TRBV12-3 or TRBV12-4 with TRBJ2-5, with a possible D match to TRBD2 (6 bases). The length of the CDR3 is 11 residues. V lost 6 bases and J lost 7, with 9 bases in between.

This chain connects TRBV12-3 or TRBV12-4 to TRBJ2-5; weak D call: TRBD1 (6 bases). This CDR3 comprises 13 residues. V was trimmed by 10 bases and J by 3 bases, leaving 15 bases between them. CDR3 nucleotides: TGTGCCACCCTTAGGGGGACGGAAGAGACCCAGTACTTC. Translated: CATLRGTEETQYF.

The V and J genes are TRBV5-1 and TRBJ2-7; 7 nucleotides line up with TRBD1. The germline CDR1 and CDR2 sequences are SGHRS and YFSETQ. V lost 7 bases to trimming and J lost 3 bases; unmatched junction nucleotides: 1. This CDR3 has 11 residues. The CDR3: CASQGDYEQYF. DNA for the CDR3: TGCGCCAGCCAGGGGGACTACGAGCAGTACTTC.

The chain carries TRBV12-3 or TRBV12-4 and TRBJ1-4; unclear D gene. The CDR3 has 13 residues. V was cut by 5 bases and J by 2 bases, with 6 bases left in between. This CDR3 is CASSASTNEKLFF. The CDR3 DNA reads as TGTGCCAGCAGTGCGAGCACTAATGAAAAACTGTTTTTT.

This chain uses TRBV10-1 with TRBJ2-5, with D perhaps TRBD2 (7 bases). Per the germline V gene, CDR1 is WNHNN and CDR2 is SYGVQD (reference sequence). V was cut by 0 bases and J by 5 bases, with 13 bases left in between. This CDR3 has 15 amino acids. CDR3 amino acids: CASSESGGAHETQYF. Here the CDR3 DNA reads TGCGCCAGCAGTGAGTCTGGGGGGGCTCACGAGACCCAGTACTTC.

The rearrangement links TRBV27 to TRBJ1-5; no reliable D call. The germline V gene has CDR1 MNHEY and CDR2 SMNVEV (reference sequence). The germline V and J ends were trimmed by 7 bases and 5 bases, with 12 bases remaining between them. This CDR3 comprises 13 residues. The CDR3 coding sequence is TGTGCCAGCACCGGTAGTCCATATCAGCCCCAGCATTTT. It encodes CASTGSPYQPQHF.

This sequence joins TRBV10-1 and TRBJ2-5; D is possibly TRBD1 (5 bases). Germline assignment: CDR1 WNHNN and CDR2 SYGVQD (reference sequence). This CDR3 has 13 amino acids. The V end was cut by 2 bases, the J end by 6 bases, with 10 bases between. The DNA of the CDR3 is TGCGCCAGCAGTGAGGGGGCCGATCAGACCCAGTACTTC. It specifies CASSEGADQTQYF.

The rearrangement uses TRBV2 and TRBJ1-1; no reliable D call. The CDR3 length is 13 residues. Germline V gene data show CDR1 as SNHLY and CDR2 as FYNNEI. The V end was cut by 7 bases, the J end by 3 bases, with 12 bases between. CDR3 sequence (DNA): TGTGCCAGCAAATACACAGAAGACACTGAAGCTTTCTTT. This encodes CASKYTEDTEAFF. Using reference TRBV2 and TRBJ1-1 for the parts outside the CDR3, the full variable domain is EPEVTQTPSHQVTQMGQEVILRCVPISNHLYFYWYRQILGQKVEFLVSFYNNEISEKSEIFDDQFSVERPDGSNFTLKIRSTKLEDSAMYFCASKYTEDTEAFFGQGTRLTVV.

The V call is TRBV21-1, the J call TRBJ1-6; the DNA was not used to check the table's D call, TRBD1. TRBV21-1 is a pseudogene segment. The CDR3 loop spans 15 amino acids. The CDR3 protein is CASSKGPGKDSPLHF. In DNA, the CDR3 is TGTGCCAGCAGCAAAGGCCCAGGGAAAGACTCACCCCTCCACTTT.

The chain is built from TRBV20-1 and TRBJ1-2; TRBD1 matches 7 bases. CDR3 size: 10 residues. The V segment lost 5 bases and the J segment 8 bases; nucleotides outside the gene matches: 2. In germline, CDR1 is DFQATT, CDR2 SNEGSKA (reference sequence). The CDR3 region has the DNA TGCAGTGCTCACAGGGGAGGCTACACCTTC. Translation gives CSAHRGGYTF.

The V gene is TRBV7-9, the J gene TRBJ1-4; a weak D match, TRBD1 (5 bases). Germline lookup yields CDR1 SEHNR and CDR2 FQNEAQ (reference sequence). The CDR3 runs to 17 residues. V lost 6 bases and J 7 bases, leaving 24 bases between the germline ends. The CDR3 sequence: CASSKLPFRDFGEKLFF. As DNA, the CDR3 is TGTGCCAGCAGTAAACTCCCTTTCCGGGACTTTGGTGAAAAACTGTTTTTT.

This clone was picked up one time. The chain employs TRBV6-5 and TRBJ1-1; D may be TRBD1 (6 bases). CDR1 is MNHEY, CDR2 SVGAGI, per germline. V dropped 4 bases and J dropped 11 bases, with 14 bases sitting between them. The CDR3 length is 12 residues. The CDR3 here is CASSSGTRSAFF. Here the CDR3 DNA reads TGTGCCAGCAGTTCCGGGACAAGGAGCGCTTTCTTT.

The CDR3 sequence is CASSLGGVRRPTQYF. Here the CDR3 DNA reads TGTGCCAGCAGCTTAGGCGGGGTCCGAAGGCCGACCCAGTACTTC. V gene TRBV7-2 combines with J gene TRBJ2-5; a weak D match, TRBD2 (6 bases). Germline CDR1 SGHTA, CDR2 FQGNSA. Trimming pared 1 base from V and 7 bases from J, leaving 16 bases between. This CDR3 is built from 15 residues.

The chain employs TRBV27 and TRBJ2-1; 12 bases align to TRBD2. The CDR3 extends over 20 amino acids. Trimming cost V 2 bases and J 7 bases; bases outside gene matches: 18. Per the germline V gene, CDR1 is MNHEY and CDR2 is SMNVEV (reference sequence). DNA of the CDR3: TGTGCCAGCAGTTTAAGAAGTCACGGCGAAACTAGCGGGAGGCGAAATGAGCAGTTCTTC. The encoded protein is CASSLRSHGETSGRRNEQFF.

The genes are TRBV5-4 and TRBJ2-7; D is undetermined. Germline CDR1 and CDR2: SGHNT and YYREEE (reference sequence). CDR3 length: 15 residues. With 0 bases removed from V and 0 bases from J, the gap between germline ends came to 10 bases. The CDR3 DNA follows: TGTGCCAGCAGCTTGGATAGCAAGAGCTCCTACGAGCAGTACTTC. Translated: CASSLDSKSSYEQYF.

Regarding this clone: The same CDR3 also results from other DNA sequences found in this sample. Here the CDR3 reads CASSLGQGNQPQHF. Written as DNA, the CDR3 is TGTGCCAGCAGTTTGGGACAGGGGAATCAGCCCCAGCATTTT. This chain joins TRBV28 and TRBJ1-5, with TRBD1 matching over 10 bases. Germline CDR1 and CDR2: MDHEN and SYDVKM. This CDR3 has 14 residues. J was trimmed by 4 bases and V by 3 bases; bases with no gene match: 0.

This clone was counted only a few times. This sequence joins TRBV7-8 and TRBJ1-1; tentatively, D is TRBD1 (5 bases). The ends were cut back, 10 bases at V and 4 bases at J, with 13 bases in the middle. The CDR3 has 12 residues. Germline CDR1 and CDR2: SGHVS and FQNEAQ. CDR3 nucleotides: TGTGCCACCACCGACGGGGGCACTGAAGCTTTCTTT. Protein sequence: CATTDGGTEAFF.

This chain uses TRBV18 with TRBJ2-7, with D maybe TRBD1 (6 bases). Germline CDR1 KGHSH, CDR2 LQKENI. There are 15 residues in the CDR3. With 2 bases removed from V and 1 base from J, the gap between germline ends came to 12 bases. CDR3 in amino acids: CASSPSGRGSYEQYF. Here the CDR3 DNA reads TGTGCCAGCTCACCAAGTGGTAGGGGGTCCTACGAGCAGTACTTC.